The rows below give T cell receptor beta chains drawn from one sample of a study of T cells in Graves' hyperthyroidism and ophthalmopathy. TCRdb called the multiplex PCR reads again in MiXCR, with one record for every CDR3 protein. This table has around 370,000 distinct CDR3 sequences, approximately 17% appearing once. Input material: blood. All receptors derive from a man aged 18 to 30 with Graves' ophthalmopathy. Each CDR3 is given with its conserved first and last residue. The D gene is left open where the match is weak. For some rows the clone size is stated as once, few or many, or as a class when expanded; others skip it.

J gene	V gene	D gene	clone size	CDR3 DNA	CDR3 protein
TRBJ2-2	TRBV29-1	TRBD2	few	TGCAGCGTTGACGGGGGGACCGGGGAGCTGTTTTTT	CSVDGGTGELFF
TRBJ1-6	TRBV5-1	NA	NA	TGCGCCAGCAGCTTAACCGGGACTACGGGGAATTCACCCCTCCACTTT	CASSLTGTTGNSPLHF
TRBJ1-1	TRBV3-1	NA	many	TGTGCCAGCAGCCAAGATTCCGGGGTTAGGACTGAAGCTTTCTTT	CASSQDSGVRTEAFF
TRBJ1-1	TRBV27	NA	few	TGTGCCAGCAGTTTATGGGCCGGGGGCACTGAAGCTTTCTTT	CASSLWAGGTEAFF
TRBJ1-1	TRBV5-5	NA	NA	TGTGCCAGCAGCCCCAAGACAGAGTCTGAAGCTTTCTTT	CASSPKTESEAFF
TRBJ1-5	TRBV20-1	NA	many	TGCAGTGCTGTCTATAGCAATCAGCCCCAGCATTTT	CSAVYSNQPQHF
TRBJ2-2	TRBV12-3/TRBV12-4	NA	few	TGTGCCAGCAGTCAAAACCTGGGACCTGACACCGGGGAGCTGTTTTTT	CASSQNLGPDTGELFF
TRBJ2-2	TRBV6-1	NA	NA	TGTGCCAGCAGTGAAGCTGTGACCGGGGAGCTGTTTTTT	CASSEAVTGELFF
TRBJ2-2	TRBV7-2	TRBD2	many	TGTGCCAGCAGCAAAGTACCGGGACTAGCGGGGGGGAGGGACACCGGGGAGCTGTTTTTT	CASSKVPGLAGGRDTGELFF
TRBJ1-1	TRBV12-3/TRBV12-4	NA	many	TGTGCCAGCAGTTTGACGACTGAAGCTTTCTTT	CASSLTTEAFF
TRBJ2-2	TRBV24-1	NA	few	TGTGCCACCCACGGCGGGACGACGACCACCGGGGAGCTGTTTTTT	CATHGGTTTTGELFF